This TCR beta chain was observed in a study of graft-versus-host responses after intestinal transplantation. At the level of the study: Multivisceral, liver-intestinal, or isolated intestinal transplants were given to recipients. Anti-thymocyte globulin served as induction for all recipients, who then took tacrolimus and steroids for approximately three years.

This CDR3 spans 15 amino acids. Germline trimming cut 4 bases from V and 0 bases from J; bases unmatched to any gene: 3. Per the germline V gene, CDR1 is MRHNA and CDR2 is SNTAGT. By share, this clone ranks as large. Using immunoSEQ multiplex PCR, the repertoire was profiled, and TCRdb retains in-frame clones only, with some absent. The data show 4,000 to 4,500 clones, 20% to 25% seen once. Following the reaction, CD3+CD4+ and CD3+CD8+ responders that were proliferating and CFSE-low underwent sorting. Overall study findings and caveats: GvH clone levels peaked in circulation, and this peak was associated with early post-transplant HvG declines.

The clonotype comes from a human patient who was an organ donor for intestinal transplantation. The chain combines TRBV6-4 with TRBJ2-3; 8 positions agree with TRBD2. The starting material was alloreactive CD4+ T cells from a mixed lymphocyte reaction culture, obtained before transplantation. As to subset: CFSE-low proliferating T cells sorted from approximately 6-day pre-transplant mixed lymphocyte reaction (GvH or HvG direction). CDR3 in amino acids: CASSVAGTSTDTQYF. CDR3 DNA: TGTGCCAGCAGTGTAGCGGGGACTAGCACAGATACGCAGTATTTT.